These 4 T cell receptor beta chains share one sample of origin, sequenced in a study of cytomegalovirus exposure and HLA in healthy donors. The PCR made use of 60 Vbeta and 13 Jbeta primers. Here immunoSEQ multiplex PCR was the method, and the copy in TCRdb shows in-frame clones only, minus some. In the table there are about 170,000 clones, around 74% of which are singletons. Sequencing was carried out using PBMCs. The origin of the receptors is a female donor in good health and CMV-seronegative.

The chain couples TRBV28 to TRBJ2-2; TRBD2 matches 13 bases. CDR1 is MDHEN and CDR2 is SYDVKM in the germline V gene. V lost 2 bases and J lost 5; bases outside the gene matches: 5. The CDR3 consists of 17 residues. CDR3 loop: CASSLQLAGGGTGELFF. The CDR3 region has the DNA TGTGCCAGCAGTTTACAACTAGCGGGAGGGGGGACCGGGGAGCTGTTTTTT.

The genes are TRBV7-8 and TRBJ2-1; TRBD2 aligns across 10 bases. The CDR3 extends over 18 amino acids. The ends lost 3 bases at V and 4 bases at J; junction bases unmatched: 12. Germline CDR1 and CDR2: SGHVS and FQNEAQ. CDR3 loop: CASSLGGLAGVVYNEQFF. In nucleotides, the CDR3 is TGTGCCAGCAGCTTGGGCGGGCTAGCGGGAGTCGTTTACAATGAGCAGTTCTTC.

The chain recombines TRBV19 with TRBJ2-1, with 7 nucleotides matching TRBD1. J lost 5 bases, V lost 4 bases, and 2 bases had no gene match. This CDR3 has 13 residues. Per the germline V gene, CDR1 is LNHDA and CDR2 is SQIVND (reference sequence). CDR3 sequence reads: CASSRGQNNEQFF. The DNA of the CDR3 is TGTGCCAGTAGTAGGGGACAGAACAATGAGCAGTTCTTC.

About this clone: The sample carries other DNA sequences with the same CDR3. The V call is TRBV19, the J call TRBJ1-2; 7 bases agree with TRBD1. CDR1 and CDR2 from the germline V gene are LNHDA and SQIVND (reference sequence). There are 13 residues in the CDR3. J lost 4 bases, V lost 4 bases, and 3 bases had no gene match. CDR3 region: CASSTGQVYGYTF. In DNA, the CDR3 is TGTGCCAGTAGTACAGGACAGGTCTATGGCTACACCTTC.